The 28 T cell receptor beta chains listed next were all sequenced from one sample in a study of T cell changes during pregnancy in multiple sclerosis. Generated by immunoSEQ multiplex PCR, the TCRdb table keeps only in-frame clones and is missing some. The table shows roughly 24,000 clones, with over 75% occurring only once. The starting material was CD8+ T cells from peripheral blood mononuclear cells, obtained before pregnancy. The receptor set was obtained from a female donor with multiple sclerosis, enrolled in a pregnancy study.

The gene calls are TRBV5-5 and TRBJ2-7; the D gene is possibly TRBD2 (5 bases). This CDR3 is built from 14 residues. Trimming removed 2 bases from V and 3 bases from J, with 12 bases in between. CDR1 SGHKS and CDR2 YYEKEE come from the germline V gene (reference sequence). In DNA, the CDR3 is TGTGCCAGCAGCTTTCACCGGGGTTTCTACGAGCAGTACTTC. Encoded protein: CASSFHRGFYEQYF.

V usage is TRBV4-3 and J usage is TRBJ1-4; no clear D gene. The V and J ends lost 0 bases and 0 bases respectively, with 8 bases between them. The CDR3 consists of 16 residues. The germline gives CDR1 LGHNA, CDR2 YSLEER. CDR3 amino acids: CASSQDYLATNEKLFF. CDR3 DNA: TGCGCCAGCAGCCAAGATTACCTAGCAACTAATGAAAAACTGTTTTTT.

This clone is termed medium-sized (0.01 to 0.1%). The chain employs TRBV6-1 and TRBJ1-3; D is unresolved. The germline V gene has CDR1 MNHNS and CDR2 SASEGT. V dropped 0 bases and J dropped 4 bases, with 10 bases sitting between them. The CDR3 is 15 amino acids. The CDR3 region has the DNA TGTGCCAGCAGTGAAGCGCAGGACTCAGGAAACACCATATATTTT. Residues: CASSEAQDSGNTIYF.

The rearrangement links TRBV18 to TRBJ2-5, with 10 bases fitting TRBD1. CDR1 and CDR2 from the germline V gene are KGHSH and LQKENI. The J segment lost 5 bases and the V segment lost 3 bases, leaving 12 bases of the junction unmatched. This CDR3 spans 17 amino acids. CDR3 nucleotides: TGTGCCAGCTCACCCCGGTACCGGGACAGGGGATTTGAGACCCAGTACTTC. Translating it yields CASSPRYRDRGFETQYF.

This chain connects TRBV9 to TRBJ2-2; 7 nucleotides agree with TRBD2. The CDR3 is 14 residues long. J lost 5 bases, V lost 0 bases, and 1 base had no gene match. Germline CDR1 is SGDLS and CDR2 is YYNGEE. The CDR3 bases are TGTGCCAGCAGCGTAGGCGGGGGAACCGGGGAGCTGTTTTTT. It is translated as CASSVGGGTGELFF.

The CDR3 DNA reads as TGTGCCAGCAAGGAGCGGGAGGGCCCTTACGAGCAGTACTTC. Protein sequence: CASKEREGPYEQYF. The J gene is TRBJ2-7, the V gene TRBV4-2; TRBD2 matches at 10 bases. The CDR3 sequence is 14 residues long. V gave up 7 bases and J gave up 4 bases; unmatched junction bases: 7. CDR1 is LGHNA and CDR2 is YNFKEQ in the germline V gene.

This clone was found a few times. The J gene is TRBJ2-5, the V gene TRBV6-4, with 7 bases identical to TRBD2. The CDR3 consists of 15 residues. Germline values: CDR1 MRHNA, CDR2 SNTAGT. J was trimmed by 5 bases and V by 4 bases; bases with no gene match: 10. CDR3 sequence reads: CASSVLAGERETQYF. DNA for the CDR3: TGTGCCAGCAGTGTGTTGGCGGGAGAGAGGGAGACCCAGTACTTC.

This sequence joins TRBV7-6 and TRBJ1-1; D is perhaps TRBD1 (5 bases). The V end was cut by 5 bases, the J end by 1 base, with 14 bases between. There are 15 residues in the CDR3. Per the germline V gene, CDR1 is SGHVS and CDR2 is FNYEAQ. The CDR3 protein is CASSRYLDRNTEAFF. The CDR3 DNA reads TGTGCCAGCAGCCGGTACCTTGACAGGAACACTGAAGCTTTCTTT. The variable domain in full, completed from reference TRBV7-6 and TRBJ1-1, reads GAGVSQSPRYKVTKRGQDVALRCDPISGHVSLYWYRQALGQGPEFLTYFNYEAQQDKSGLPNDRFSAERPEGSISTLTIQRTEQRDSAMYRCASSRYLDRNTEAFFGQGTRLTVV.

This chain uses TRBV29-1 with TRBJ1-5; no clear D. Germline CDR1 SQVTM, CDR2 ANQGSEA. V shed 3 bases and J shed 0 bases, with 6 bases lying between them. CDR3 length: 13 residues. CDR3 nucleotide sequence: TGCAGCGTTGATACGGGTAGCAATCAGCCCCAGCATTTT. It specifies CSVDTGSNQPQHF.

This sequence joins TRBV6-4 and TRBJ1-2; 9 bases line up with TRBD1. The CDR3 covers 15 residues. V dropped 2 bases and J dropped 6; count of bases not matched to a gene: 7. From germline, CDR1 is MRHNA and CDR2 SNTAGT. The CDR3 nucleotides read TGTGCCAGCAGTGACCAGGCGACAGGGGGTGATGGCTACACCTTC. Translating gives CASSDQATGGDGYTF.

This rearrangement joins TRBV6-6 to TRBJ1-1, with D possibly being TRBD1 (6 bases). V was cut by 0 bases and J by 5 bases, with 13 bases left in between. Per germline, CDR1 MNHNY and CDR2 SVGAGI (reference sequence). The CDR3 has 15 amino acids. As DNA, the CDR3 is TGTGCCAGCAGTTACTCGGCAGGGGAAGAAACTGAAGCTTTCTTT. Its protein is CASSYSAGEETEAFF.

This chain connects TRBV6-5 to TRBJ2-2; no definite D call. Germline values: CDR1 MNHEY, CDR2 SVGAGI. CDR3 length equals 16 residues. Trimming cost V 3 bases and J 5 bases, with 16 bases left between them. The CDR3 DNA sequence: TGTGCCAGCAGTTATGAGGCCAGAACATGGACCGGGGAGCTGTTTTTT. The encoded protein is CASSYEARTWTGELFF.

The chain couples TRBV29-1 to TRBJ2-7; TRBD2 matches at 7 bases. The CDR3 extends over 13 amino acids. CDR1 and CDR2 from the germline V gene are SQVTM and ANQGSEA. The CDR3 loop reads CSVLGGSAYEQYF. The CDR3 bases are TGCAGTGTCCTTGGCGGGAGTGCCTACGAGCAGTACTTC.

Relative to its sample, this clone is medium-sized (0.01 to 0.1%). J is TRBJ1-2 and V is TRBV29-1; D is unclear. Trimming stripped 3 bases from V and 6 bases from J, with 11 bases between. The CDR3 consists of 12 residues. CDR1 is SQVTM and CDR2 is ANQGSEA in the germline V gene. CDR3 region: CSVDGLGHGYTF. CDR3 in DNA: TGCAGCGTTGACGGGTTAGGCCATGGCTACACCTTC.

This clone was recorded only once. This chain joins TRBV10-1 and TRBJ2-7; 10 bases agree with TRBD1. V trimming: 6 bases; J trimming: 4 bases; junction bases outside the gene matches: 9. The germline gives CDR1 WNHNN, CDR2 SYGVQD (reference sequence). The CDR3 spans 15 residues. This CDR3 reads CASSPSGTGAYEQYF. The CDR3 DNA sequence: TGCGCCAGCAGCCCCTCGGGGACAGGGGCTTACGAGCAGTACTTC.

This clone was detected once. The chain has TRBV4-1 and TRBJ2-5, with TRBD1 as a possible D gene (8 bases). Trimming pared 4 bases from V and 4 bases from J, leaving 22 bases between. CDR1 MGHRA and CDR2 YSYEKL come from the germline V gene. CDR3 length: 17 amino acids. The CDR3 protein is CASSRGGGQGAGETQYF. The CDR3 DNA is TGCGCCAGCAGCCGGGGGGGAGGGCAGGGGGCGGGAGAGACCCAGTACTTC.

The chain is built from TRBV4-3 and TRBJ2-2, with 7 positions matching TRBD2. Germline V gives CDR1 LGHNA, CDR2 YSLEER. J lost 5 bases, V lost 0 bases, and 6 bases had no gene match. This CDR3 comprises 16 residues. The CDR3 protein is CASSQDYTSVTGELFF. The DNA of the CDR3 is TGCGCCAGCAGCCAAGATTATACTAGCGTGACCGGGGAGCTGTTTTTT.

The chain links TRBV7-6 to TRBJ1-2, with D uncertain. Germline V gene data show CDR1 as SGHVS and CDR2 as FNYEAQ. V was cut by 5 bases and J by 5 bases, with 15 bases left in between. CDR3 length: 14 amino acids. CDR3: CASSLRAGGYGYTF. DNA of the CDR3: TGTGCCAGCAGCCTCCGTGCGGGTGGGTATGGCTACACCTTC.

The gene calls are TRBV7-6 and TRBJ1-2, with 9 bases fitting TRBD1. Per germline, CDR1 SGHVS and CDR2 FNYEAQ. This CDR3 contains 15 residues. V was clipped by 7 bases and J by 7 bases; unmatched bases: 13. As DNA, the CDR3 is TGTGCCAGCACCCTTCCCAGACAGGGGGTGAGTGGCTACACCTTC. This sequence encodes CASTLPRQGVSGYTF.

The CDR3 nucleotides are TGTGCTAGTGGCGAGTCAGCGGGGGGGTGGGGCACCGGGGAGCTGTTTTTT. This encodes CASGESAGGWGTGELFF. The gene calls are TRBV12-5 and TRBJ2-2; 10 positions agree with TRBD2. The CDR3 length is 17 residues. V lost 6 bases and J lost 4; bases outside the gene matches: 11. The V gene's germline CDR1 is LGHNT and CDR2 FRNRAP.

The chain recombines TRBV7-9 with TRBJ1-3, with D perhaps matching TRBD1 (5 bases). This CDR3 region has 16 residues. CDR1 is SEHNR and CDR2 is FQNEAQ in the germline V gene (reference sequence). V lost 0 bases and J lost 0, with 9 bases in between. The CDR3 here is CASSLAGGISGNTIYF. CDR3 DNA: TGTGCCAGCAGCTTAGCGGGGGGGATCTCTGGAAACACCATATATTTT.

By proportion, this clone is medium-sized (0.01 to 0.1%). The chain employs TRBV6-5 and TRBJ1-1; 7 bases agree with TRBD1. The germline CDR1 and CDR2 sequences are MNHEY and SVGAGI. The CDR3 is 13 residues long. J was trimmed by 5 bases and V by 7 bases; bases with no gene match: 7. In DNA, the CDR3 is TGTGCCAGCACTTCAGGGGGGTGGACTGAAGCTTTCTTT. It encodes CASTSGGWTEAFF.

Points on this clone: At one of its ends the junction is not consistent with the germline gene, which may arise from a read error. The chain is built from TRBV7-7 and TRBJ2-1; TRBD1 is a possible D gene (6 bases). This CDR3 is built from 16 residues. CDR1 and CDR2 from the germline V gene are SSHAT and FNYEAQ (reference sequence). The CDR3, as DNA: TGTGCTAGCAGCTTAGACAGGCCCAGCTCCTACAATGAGCAGTTCTTC. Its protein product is CASSLDRPSSYNEQFF.

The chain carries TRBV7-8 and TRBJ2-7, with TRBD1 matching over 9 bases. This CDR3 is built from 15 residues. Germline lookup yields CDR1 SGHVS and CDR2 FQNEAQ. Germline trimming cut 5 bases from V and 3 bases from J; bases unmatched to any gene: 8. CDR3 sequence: CASSQPPGQGYEQYF. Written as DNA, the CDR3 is TGTGCCAGCAGCCAGCCTCCGGGACAGGGCTACGAGCAGTACTTC.

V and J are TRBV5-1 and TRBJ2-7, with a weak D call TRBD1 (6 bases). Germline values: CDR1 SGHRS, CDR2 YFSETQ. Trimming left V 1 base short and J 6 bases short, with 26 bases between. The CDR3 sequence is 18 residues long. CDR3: CASSLLPHPIQGSGEQYF. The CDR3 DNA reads TGCGCCAGCAGCTTGCTCCCCCATCCAATACAGGGTTCCGGCGAGCAGTACTTC.

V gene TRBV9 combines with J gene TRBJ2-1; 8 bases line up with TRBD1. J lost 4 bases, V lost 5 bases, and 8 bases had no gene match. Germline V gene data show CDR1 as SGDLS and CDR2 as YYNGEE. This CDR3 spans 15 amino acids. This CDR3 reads CASSSQGVSYNEQFF. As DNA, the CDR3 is TGTGCCAGCAGTTCACAGGGGGTGAGTTACAATGAGCAGTTCTTC.

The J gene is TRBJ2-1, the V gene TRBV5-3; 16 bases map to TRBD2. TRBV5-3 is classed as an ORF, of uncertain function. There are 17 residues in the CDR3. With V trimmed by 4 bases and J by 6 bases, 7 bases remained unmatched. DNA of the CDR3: TGTGCCAGAAGCCCCGGGACTAGCGGGAGGGCCCCCAATGAGCAGTTCTTC. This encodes CARSPGTSGRAPNEQFF.

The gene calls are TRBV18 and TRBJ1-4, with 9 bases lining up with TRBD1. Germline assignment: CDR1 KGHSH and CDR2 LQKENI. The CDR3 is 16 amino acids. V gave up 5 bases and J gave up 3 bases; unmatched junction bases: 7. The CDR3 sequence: CASSKRTGEANEKLFF. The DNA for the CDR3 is TGTGCCAGCTCAAAGCGGACAGGGGAGGCTAATGAAAAACTGTTTTTT.